This T cell receptor (beta chain) is drawn from a study of T cell responses to AZD1222 COVID-19 vaccine. Study-level information: Pooling of second doses given at about 4 or about 12 weeks was done.

Study results and limitations: Epitopes outside B.1.351 and B.1.1.7 mutated regions reportedly drew nearly half of spike TCRs.

Concerning this clone: The antigen is unknown.

V was cut by 0 bases and J by 1 base, with 9 bases left in between. Germline V gene lookup returns CDR1 MNHEY and CDR2 SVGAGI. The CDR3 runs to 15 residues. The method was immunoSEQ multiplex PCR; TCRdb's version includes in-frame clones alone and lacks a portion of them. The sample includes roughly 130,000 clones, about 82% of them seen just once. This chain joins TRBV6-5 and TRBJ1-1, with D possibly being TRBD1 (5 bases). Specimen: peripheral blood, collected on day 0 of AZD1222 vaccination. This clonotype was obtained from an adult in good health. The CDR3 DNA reads TGTGCCAGCAGTTACTCCCGGGGCTCGAACACTGAAGCTTTCTTT. Protein sequence: CASSYSRGSNTEAFF.